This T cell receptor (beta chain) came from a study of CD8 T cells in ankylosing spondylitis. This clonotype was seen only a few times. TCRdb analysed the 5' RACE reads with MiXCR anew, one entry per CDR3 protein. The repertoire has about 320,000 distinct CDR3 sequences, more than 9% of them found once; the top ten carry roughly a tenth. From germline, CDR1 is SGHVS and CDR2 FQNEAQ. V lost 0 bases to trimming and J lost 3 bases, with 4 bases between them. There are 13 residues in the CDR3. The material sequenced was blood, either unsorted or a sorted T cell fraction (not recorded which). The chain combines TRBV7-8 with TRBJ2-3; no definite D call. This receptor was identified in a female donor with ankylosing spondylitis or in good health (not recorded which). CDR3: CASSLAATDTQYF. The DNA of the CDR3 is TGTGCCAGCAGCTTAGCGGCAACAGATACGCAGTATTTT.